A single sample gave rise to the 14 T cell receptor beta chains below, sequenced in a study of control samples from healthy donors and cancer patients. TCRdb's table, derived via immunoSEQ multiplex PCR, lists solely in-frame clones and lacks some. The top ten clones hold 3.2% of a sample with approximately 150,000 clones, approximately 91% of them seen once. The sequenced sample consisted of blood. These receptors all stem from a man aged 30 to 39 in good health.

This sequence joins TRBV28 and TRBJ2-1; D uncertain. Germline CDR1 and CDR2: MDHEN and SYDVKM. The CDR3 is 11 amino acids. V was shortened by 3 bases and J by 15 bases, with 12 bases between the two germline ends. The CDR3 here is CASSLWGRPFF. Here the CDR3 DNA reads TGTGCCAGCAGTTTGTGGGGTCGTCCGTTCTTC.

This clone was seen only once. This chain connects TRBV2 to TRBJ1-1; D not resolved. The germline V and J ends were trimmed by 1 base and 3 bases, with 9 bases remaining between them. This CDR3 spans 14 amino acids. CDR1 is SNHLY, CDR2 FYNNEI, per germline. CDR3 residues: CASSEDVVYTEAFF. For the CDR3, the DNA is TGTGCCAGCAGTGAAGACGTAGTCTACACTGAAGCTTTCTTT.

CDR3 nucleotide sequence: TGCGCCAGCAGCCAAGATCCTTCGGCCCAATTTAATGAAAAACTGTTTTTT. It codes for CASSQDPSAQFNEKLFF. The chain is built from TRBV4-1 and TRBJ1-4; no clear D. Between the trimmed V and J ends, which lost 0 bases and 4 bases, there was a span of 15 bases. Germline lookup yields CDR1 MGHRA and CDR2 YSYEKL. There are 17 residues in the CDR3.

CDR3 DNA sequence: TGTGCCAGCAGCTTTAGGGATTCAGATACGCAGTATTTT. It translates to CASSFRDSDTQYF. This rearrangement joins TRBV5-6 to TRBJ2-3; no definite D call. The V and J ends lost 2 bases and 4 bases respectively, with 8 bases between them. The germline gives CDR1 SGHDT, CDR2 YYEEEE. This CDR3 spans 13 amino acids.

CDR3 residues: CASSPWRSSASGDTQYF. CDR3 nucleotides: TGTGCCAGCAGCCCCTGGCGGTCTAGCGCCTCCGGAGATACGCAGTATTTT. The genes are TRBV7-8 and TRBJ2-3; TRBD2 is a possible D gene (6 bases). The germline CDR1 and CDR2 sequences are SGHVS and FQNEAQ. This CDR3 is built from 17 residues. V was shortened by 5 bases and J by 5 bases, with 23 bases between the two germline ends.

This clone was seen more than once but under ten times. V usage is TRBV30 and J usage is TRBJ2-7; the D gene is possibly TRBD1 (6 bases). The CDR3 is 14 amino acids. Germline V gene sequence: CDR1 GTSNPN, CDR2 SVGIG (reference sequence). The V gene lost 0 bases and the J gene lost 4 bases, with 13 bases spanning the gap. CDR3 region: CAWSVRDMAYEQYF. As DNA, the CDR3 is TGTGCCTGGAGTGTAAGGGACATGGCTTACGAGCAGTACTTC.

This chain connects TRBV5-1 to TRBJ1-2; D perhaps matches TRBD1 (6 bases). This CDR3 has 14 amino acids. Trimming stripped 3 bases from V and 2 bases from J, with 11 bases between. Germline lookup yields CDR1 SGHRS and CDR2 YFSETQ. The CDR3 sequence: CASSWGGGNYGYTF. CDR3 DNA: TGCGCCAGCAGCTGGGGAGGGGGGAACTATGGCTACACCTTC.

The chain has TRBV30 and TRBJ2-1; 12 nucleotides match TRBD2. The CDR3 sequence is 14 residues long. Germline values: CDR1 GTSNPN, CDR2 SVGIG (reference sequence). Trimming removed 2 bases from V and 7 bases from J; junction bases left unmatched: 3. CDR3 sequence: CAWSPGLAGNEQFF. Here the CDR3 DNA reads TGTGCCTGGAGTCCCGGACTAGCGGGAAATGAGCAGTTCTTC.

CDR3 in DNA: TGCAGTGCTAGTCGGCAGCCCTTAGCCGACGAGCAGTACTTC. This gives the protein CSASRQPLADEQYF. The chain carries TRBV20-1 and TRBJ2-7; D not resolved. V was cut by 3 bases and J by 5 bases, with 17 bases left in between. The CDR3 extends over 14 amino acids. Germline loops: CDR1 DFQATT, CDR2 SNEGSKA (reference sequence).

V is TRBV7-9 and J is TRBJ1-4, with D maybe TRBD1 (5 bases). Per the germline V gene, CDR1 is SEHNR and CDR2 is FQNEAQ (reference sequence). V shed 5 bases and J shed 5 bases, with 27 bases lying between them. This CDR3 is built from 19 residues. The CDR3 loop is CASSAQDRGTDIPNEKLFF. Written as DNA, the CDR3 is TGTGCCAGCAGCGCGCAAGACCGGGGGACGGACATACCGAATGAAAAACTGTTTTTT.

The CDR3 coding sequence is TGTGCCAGCAGTTACCGGGTCCCCGGGACAGGGACCTACGAGCAGTACTTC. Amino acid sequence: CASSYRVPGTGTYEQYF. V gene TRBV27 combines with J gene TRBJ2-7, with TRBD1 matching over 9 bases. Germline V lookup: CDR1 MNHEY, CDR2 SMNVEV (reference sequence). V dropped 4 bases and J dropped 2; count of bases not matched to a gene: 12. The CDR3 is 17 amino acids.

V and J are TRBV19 and TRBJ1-5, with 8 nucleotides matching TRBD1. This CDR3 is built from 14 residues. Germline-derived CDR1 and CDR2 are LNHDA and SQIVND (reference sequence). Trimming cost V 6 bases and J 2 bases; bases outside gene matches: 3. This CDR3 is CASRDRDGNQPQHF. The CDR3, as DNA: TGTGCCAGTAGGGACAGGGATGGCAATCAGCCCCAGCATTTT.

This sequence joins TRBV10-3 and TRBJ1-3; 7 nucleotides align to TRBD1. The ends lost 7 bases at V and 0 bases at J; junction bases unmatched: 0. The CDR3 loop spans 13 amino acids. The germline CDR1 and CDR2 sequences are ENHRY and SYGVKD. The CDR3 DNA sequence: TGTGCCATCACAGGGGGCTCTGGAAACACCATATATTTT. Translating it yields CAITGGSGNTIYF.

This chain connects TRBV5-6 to TRBJ2-3; no definite D call. V dropped 0 bases and J dropped 1 base, with 12 bases sitting between them. The CDR3 is made up of 16 amino acids. Germline V gives CDR1 SGHDT, CDR2 YYEEEE. The CDR3 sequence is CASSLAHLLGTDTQYF. CDR3 sequence (DNA): TGTGCCAGCAGCTTGGCCCACCTTTTGGGCACAGATACGCAGTATTTT.